A single sample gave rise to the 15 T cell receptor beta chains below, sequenced in a study of CD8 T cells in Susac syndrome. Random hexamers were used to reverse transcribe an amount of about 0.45 to 1 ug RNA. TCRdb re-derived calls from the immunoSEQ multiplex PCR reads in MiXCR, one entry per CDR3 protein. This sample has under 250,000 distinct CDR3 sequences; 80% to 95% occur once, and the top ten carry 0.065% to 0.08%. Sequencing input: CD4+ T cells from PBMCs. The receptors originated from a human donor with multiple sclerosis.

The chain links TRBV30 to TRBJ2-5, with 9 bases lining up with TRBD1. The germline gives CDR1 GTSNPN, CDR2 SVGIG (reference sequence). The CDR3 sequence is 15 residues long. The V segment lost 5 bases and the J segment 3 bases; nucleotides outside the gene matches: 10. CDR3 nucleotides: TGTGCCTGGGGTCACTCTGGACAGGGGAAAGAGACCCAGTACTTC. Translation gives CAWGHSGQGKETQYF.

In this sample, this clonotype turned up a few times. Germline is not matched at one junction end, which may reflect a read error. The J gene is TRBJ2-5, the V gene TRBV7-7, with a weak D call TRBD1 (6 bases). This CDR3 has 13 amino acids. The V gene's germline CDR1 is SSHAT and CDR2 FNYEAQ (reference sequence). The CDR3 spells CASSLGTQETQYF. The CDR3 DNA sequence: TGTGCTAGCAGCTTAGGGACACAAGAGACCCAGTACTTC.

The rearrangement links TRBV5-4 to TRBJ1-1, with D tentatively TRBD1 (5 bases). The ends were cut back, 4 bases at V and 7 bases at J, with 17 bases in the middle. Germline V lookup: CDR1 SGHNT, CDR2 YYREEE (reference sequence). The CDR3 is 14 residues long. The DNA of the CDR3 is TGTGCCAGCAGCCCGGCAACCGCGGGGGGTGAAGCTTTCTTT. As protein: CASSPATAGGEAFF.

The chain uses TRBV2 and TRBJ1-5; 7 bases are a match to TRBD1. V lost 4 bases to trimming and J lost 7 bases; unmatched junction nucleotides: 7. Germline CDR1 and CDR2: SNHLY and FYNNEI. The CDR3 spans 14 residues. The CDR3 coding sequence is TGTGCCAGCAGTGCTCGGACAGGAGTACAGCCCCAGCATTTT. This codes for CASSARTGVQPQHF.

The chain links TRBV5-1 to TRBJ1-4; D is unresolved. Germline loops: CDR1 SGHRS, CDR2 YFSETQ. V dropped 0 bases and J dropped 6 bases, with 12 bases sitting between them. CDR3 size: 15 residues. The CDR3 sequence is CASSLGRRVDEKLFF. For the CDR3, the DNA is TGCGCCAGCAGCTTGGGGAGGAGGGTTGATGAAAAACTGTTTTTT.

This chain connects TRBV3-1 to TRBJ2-2; D assignment may be TRBD1 or TRBD2 (5 bases each). The CDR3 extends over 14 amino acids. Germline-derived CDR1 and CDR2 are LGHDT and YNNKEL (reference sequence). V dropped 2 bases and J dropped 5 bases, with 9 bases sitting between them. The CDR3 DNA reads as TGTGCCAGCAGCCAATTGGGGGAGACCGGGGAGCTGTTTTTT. This encodes CASSQLGETGELFF.

This chain connects TRBV24-1 to TRBJ2-2, with 7 bases identical to TRBD1. CDR1 and CDR2 (germline): KGHDR, SFDVKD. V lost 11 bases, J lost 5 bases, and 10 bases stayed unmatched. CDR3 length: 14 amino acids. DNA for the CDR3: TGTGCCATCGACCCGGGACAGTCTACCGGGGAGCTGTTTTTT. Amino acids: CAIDPGQSTGELFF.

The chain couples TRBV9 to TRBJ1-2, with 8 bases aligning to TRBD1. This CDR3 is built from 15 residues. The ends lost 3 bases at V and 0 bases at J; junction bases unmatched: 4. Germline CDR1 and CDR2: SGDLS and YYNGEE. This CDR3 is CASSAGGQANYGYTF. The CDR3 region has the DNA TGTGCCAGCAGCGCAGGGGGACAGGCTAACTATGGCTACACCTTC.

The rearrangement joins TRBV18 to TRBJ2-5; 7 nucleotides agree with TRBD2. Germline CDR1 and CDR2: KGHSH and LQKENI. There are 14 residues in the CDR3. With V trimmed by 3 bases and J by 5 bases, 6 bases remained unmatched. The CDR3 sequence: CASSPETGGETQYF. Written as DNA, the CDR3 is TGTGCCAGCTCACCGGAAACGGGAGGTGAGACCCAGTACTTC.

The chain combines TRBV20-1 with TRBJ2-7; 12 bases match TRBD2. In germline, CDR1 is DFQATT, CDR2 SNEGSKA (reference sequence). The CDR3 has 14 amino acids. V was clipped by 5 bases and J by 1 base; unmatched bases: 3. CDR3 amino acids: CSAGTSGRSYEQYV. CDR3 nucleotides: TGCAGTGCTGGTACTAGCGGGAGGTCCTACGAGCAGTACGTC.

This clonotype was counted a single time. This sequence joins TRBV3-1 and TRBJ1-1; no clear D. Trimming stripped 6 bases from V and 4 bases from J, with 15 bases between. Germline lookup yields CDR1 LGHDT and CDR2 YNNKEL (reference sequence). The CDR3 spans 14 residues. The CDR3 nucleotides are TGTGCCAGCAGGGTCGGGTTAACTGGCACTGAAGCTTTCTTT. This sequence encodes CASRVGLTGTEAFF.

The chain has TRBV5-1 and TRBJ1-2, with D unresolved. The CDR3 consists of 14 residues. The V end was cut by 4 bases, the J end by 0 bases, with 10 bases between. Germline V gene sequence: CDR1 SGHRS, CDR2 YFSETQ. This CDR3 is CASSVTSTNYGYTF. The CDR3 DNA sequence: TGCGCCAGCAGCGTAACAAGCACTAACTATGGCTACACCTTC.

This clonotype was seen once. The gene calls are TRBV3-1 and TRBJ2-1, with 8 bases matching TRBD2. Per germline, CDR1 LGHDT and CDR2 YNNKEL (reference sequence). V trimming: 1 base; J trimming: 4 bases; junction bases outside the gene matches: 6. This CDR3 region has 16 residues. CDR3 in amino acids: CASSQAGGPSYNEQFF. CDR3 DNA: TGTGCCAGCAGCCAAGCGGGAGGGCCGTCTTACAATGAGCAGTTCTTC.

This clonotype has a handful of counts. V gene TRBV6-5 combines with J gene TRBJ2-5; 11 bases are shared with TRBD2. This CDR3 comprises 14 residues. J gave up 4 bases and V 4 bases, and 2 bases lay outside the gene matches. Looked up from germline, CDR1 is MNHEY and CDR2 is SVGAGI. As DNA, the CDR3 is TGTGCCAGCAGTTCCGGACTAGCGGGAGAGACCCAGTACTTC. Its translation: CASSSGLAGETQYF.

V is TRBV18 and J is TRBJ1-5; D is possibly TRBD1 (5 bases). CDR3 length: 14 amino acids. V was shortened by 3 bases and J by 2 bases, with 8 bases between the two germline ends. From germline, CDR1 is KGHSH and CDR2 LQKENI. The CDR3 protein is CASSPGGGNQPQHF. The CDR3 nucleotides are TGTGCCAGCTCACCGGGGGGGGGCAATCAGCCCCAGCATTTT. The whole variable domain, filled in from reference TRBV18 and TRBJ1-5, reads NAGVMQNPRHLVRRRGQEARLRCSPMKGHSHVYWYRQLPEEGLKFMVYLQKENIIDESGMPKERFSAEFPKEGPSILRIQQVVRGDSAAYFCASSPGGGNQPQHFGDGTRLSIL.